This paragraph covers one TCR beta chain sequence. Clones were sequenced by immunoSEQ multiplex PCR, and TCRdb holds only the in-frame ones, with some missing. The sample yields 750,000 to 1,000,000 clones, 92% seen once. This CDR3 comprises 17 residues. Germline V gene sequence: CDR1 ENHRY, CDR2 SYGVKD. J was trimmed by 2 bases and V by 2 bases; bases with no gene match: 10. This sample stems from a study of shared clonotypes between healthy human individuals. Cells designated naive CD8 were CD45RO-negative and were positively selected for CCR7, with terminally differentiated effector memory CD45RA+ cells excluded.

The source is a man aged 30-40 years in good health. The chain couples TRBV10-3 to TRBJ2-7; TRBD2 aligns across 9 bases. The sequenced sample consisted of naive CD8+ T cells sorted from blood. The CDR3 DNA follows: TGTGCCATCAGTGAGGGTGGTAGCGGGAGATCCCCCTACGAGCAGTACTTC. Its protein is CAISEGGSGRSPYEQYF.